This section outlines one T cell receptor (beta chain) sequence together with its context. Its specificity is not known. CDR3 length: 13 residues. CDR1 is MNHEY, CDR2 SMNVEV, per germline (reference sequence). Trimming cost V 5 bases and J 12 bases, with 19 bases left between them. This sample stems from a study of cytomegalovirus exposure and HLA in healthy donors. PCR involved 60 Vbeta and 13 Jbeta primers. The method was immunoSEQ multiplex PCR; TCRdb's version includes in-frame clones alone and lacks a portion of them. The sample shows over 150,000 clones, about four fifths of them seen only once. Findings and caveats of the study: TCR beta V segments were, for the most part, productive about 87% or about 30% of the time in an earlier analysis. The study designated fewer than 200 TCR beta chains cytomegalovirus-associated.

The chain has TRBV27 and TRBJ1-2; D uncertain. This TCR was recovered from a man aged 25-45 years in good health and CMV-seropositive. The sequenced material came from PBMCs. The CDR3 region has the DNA TGTGCCAGCAGTGACGAGAGGACGGGCGGGCACACCTTC. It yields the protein CASSDERTGGHTF.